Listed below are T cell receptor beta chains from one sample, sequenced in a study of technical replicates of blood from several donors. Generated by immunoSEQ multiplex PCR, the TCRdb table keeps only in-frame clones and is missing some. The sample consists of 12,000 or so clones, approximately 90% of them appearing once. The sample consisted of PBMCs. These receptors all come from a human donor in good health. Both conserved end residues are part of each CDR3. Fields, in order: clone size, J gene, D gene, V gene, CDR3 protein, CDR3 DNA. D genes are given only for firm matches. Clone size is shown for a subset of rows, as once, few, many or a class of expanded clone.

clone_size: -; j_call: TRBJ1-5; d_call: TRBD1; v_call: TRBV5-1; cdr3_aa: CASSSGTGYQPQHF; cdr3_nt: TGCGCCAGCAGCTCCGGGACAGGGTATCAGCCCCAGCATTTT
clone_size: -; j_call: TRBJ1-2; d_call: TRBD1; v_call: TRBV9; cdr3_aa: CASSVGQGYDGYTF; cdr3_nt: TGTGCCAGCAGCGTAGGACAGGGGTATGATGGCTACACCTTC
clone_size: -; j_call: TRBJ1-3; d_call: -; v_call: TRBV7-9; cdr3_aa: CASSLGSGIGGNTIYF; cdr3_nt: TGTGCCAGCAGCTTAGGGTCAGGGATCGGTGGAAACACCATATATTTT
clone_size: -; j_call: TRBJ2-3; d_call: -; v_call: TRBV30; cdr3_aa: CAWSGLGGSTDTQYF; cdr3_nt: TGTGCCTGGAGTGGGTTGGGCGGGAGCACAGATACGCAGTATTTT
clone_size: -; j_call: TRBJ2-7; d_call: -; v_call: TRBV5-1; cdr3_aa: CASSTPTGTEQYF; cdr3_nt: TGCGCCAGCAGCACCCCGACAGGAACCGAGCAGTACTTC
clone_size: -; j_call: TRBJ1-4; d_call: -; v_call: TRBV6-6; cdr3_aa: CASSGSGGGGEKLFF; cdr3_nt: TGTGCCAGCAGTGGAAGTGGGGGGGGCGGTGAAAAACTGTTTTTT
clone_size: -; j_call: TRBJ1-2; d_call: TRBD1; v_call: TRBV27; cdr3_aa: CASSRSGTGVGYGYTF; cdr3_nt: TGTGCCAGCAGCAGATCCGGGACAGGGGTTGGGTATGGCTACACCTTC
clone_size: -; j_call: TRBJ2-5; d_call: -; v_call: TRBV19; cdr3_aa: CASQQTTEETQYF; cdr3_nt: TGTGCCAGTCAACAGACGACCGAAGAGACCCAGTACTTC
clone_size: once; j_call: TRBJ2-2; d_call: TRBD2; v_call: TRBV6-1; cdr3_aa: CAGTNSGGGELFF; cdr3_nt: TGTGCCGGTACAAACTCGGGGGGCGGGGAGCTGTTTTTT
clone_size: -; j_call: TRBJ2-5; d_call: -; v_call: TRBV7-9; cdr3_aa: CASSLQAGLGETQYF; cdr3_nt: TGTGCCAGCAGCTTACAGGCGGGGTTGGGGGAGACCCAGTACTTC
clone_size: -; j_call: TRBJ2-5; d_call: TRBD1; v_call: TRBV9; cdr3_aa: CASSLRQGAETQYF; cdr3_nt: TGTGCCAGCAGCTTGCGACAGGGGGCCGAGACCCAGTACTTC
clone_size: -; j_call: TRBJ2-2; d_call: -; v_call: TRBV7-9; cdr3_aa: CASSTSGPAGELFF; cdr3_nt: TGTGCCAGCAGCACTTCAGGCCCGGCTGGGGAGCTGTTTTTT
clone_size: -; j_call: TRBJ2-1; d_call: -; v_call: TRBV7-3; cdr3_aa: CASSSAWAPNEQFF; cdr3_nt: TGTGCCAGCAGCTCAGCTTGGGCCCCCAATGAGCAGTTCTTC
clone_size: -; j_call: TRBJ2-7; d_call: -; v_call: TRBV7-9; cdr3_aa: CASSPQGGTYEQYF; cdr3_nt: TGTGCCAGCAGCCCGCAGGGGGGAACCTACGAGCAGTACTTC